The clone carrying this TCR beta chain has only one observation. Its antigen is unidentified. The sample originates from a study of T cells in tumors after PD-1 blockade. General observations from the study: Some novel exhausted tumor clones appeared in pre-treatment blood, suggesting peripheral recruitment.

Looked up from germline, CDR1 is KGHSH and CDR2 is LQKENI. The CDR3 sequence is 19 residues long. V was clipped by 0 bases and J by 1 base; unmatched bases: 14. The table came from immunoSEQ multiplex PCR; TCRdb's copy has only in-frame clones and leaves some out. This sample has about 12,000 clones, with 50% to 70% found just once. Genomic DNA template from tumor biopsies or peripheral blood, about 600 ng to 6,500 ng input. This receptor was obtained from a human donor with cutaneous squamous cell carcinoma. The rearrangement joins TRBV18 to TRBJ1-2; TRBD1 matches 7 bases. The sample was tumor tissue, taken before anti-PD-1 treatment. Here the CDR3 DNA reads TGTGCCAGCTCACCACCTAAAATGGGCAGGGGGTCGATTAACTATGGCTACACCTTC. It encodes CASSPPKMGRGSINYGYTF.